Detailed here is one TCR beta chain. This record comes from a study of blood T cell repertoires in COVID-19. Only in-frame clones appear in the TCRdb table, and some are missing; sequencing was by immunoSEQ multiplex PCR. The sample consists of under 300,000 clones, approximately 90% of them appearing once. J lost 1 base, V lost 4 bases, and 20 bases had no gene match. Germline V CDR1 and CDR2: SGHRS, YFSETQ. The CDR3 is made up of 21 amino acids. This chain joins TRBV5-1 and TRBJ2-6, with 7 nucleotides matching TRBD1. Sequenced sample: peripheral blood. This clonotype was sampled from a woman aged 35 to 49 with acute or convalescent COVID-19. The CDR3 sequence: CASSLFPQGVSIPSGANVLTF. Written as DNA, the CDR3 is TGCGCCAGCAGCCTCTTTCCTCAGGGGGTTTCTATTCCTTCTGGGGCCAACGTCCTGACTTTC.